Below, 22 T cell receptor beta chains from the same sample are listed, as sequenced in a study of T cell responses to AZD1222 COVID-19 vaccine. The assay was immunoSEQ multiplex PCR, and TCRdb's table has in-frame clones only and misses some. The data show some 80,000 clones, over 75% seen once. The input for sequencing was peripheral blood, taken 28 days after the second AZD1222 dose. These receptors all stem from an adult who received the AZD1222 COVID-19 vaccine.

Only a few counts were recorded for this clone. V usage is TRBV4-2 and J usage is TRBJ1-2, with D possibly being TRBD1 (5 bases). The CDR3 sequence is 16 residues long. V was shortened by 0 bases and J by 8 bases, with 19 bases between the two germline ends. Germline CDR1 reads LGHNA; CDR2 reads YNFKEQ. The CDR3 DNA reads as TGTGCCAGCAGCCAAGACCTTTCCCCAGGGCGCGGCGGCTACACCTTC. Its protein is CASSQDLSPGRGGYTF.

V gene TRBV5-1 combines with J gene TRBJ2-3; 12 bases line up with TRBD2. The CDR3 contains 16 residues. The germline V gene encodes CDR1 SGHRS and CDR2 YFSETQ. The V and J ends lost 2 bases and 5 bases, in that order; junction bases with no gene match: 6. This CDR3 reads CASSFMTSGSEDTQYF. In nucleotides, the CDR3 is TGCGCCAGCAGCTTTATGACTAGCGGGAGTGAAGATACGCAGTATTTT.

CDR3 sequence (DNA): TGCGCCAGCAGCCAAGGGACATCCTCCTCCTACGAGCAGTACTTC. Translation: CASSQGTSSSYEQYF. This chain joins TRBV4-3 and TRBJ2-7; D perhaps matches TRBD1 (5 bases). The CDR3 length is 15 residues. V was clipped by 1 base and J by 0 bases, with 10 bases between them. Looked up from germline, CDR1 is LGHNA and CDR2 is YSLEER.

CDR3 residues: CAWTRLQGVGGYTF. DNA for the CDR3: TGTGCCTGGACTCGCCTACAGGGTGTGGGTGGCTACACCTTC. V usage is TRBV30 and J usage is TRBJ1-2; TRBD1 might be the D (6 bases). CDR3 length equals 14 residues. Per germline, CDR1 GTSNPN and CDR2 SVGIG (reference sequence). V was clipped by 4 bases and J by 7 bases, with 19 bases between them. The entire variable domain, with the rest obtained from reference TRBV30 and TRBJ1-2, is as follows: SQTIHQWPATLVQPVGSPLSLECTVEGTSNPNLYWYRQAAGRGLQLLFYSVGIGQISSEVPQNLSASRPQDRQFILSSKKLLLSDSGFYLCAWTRLQGVGGYTFGSGTRLTVV.

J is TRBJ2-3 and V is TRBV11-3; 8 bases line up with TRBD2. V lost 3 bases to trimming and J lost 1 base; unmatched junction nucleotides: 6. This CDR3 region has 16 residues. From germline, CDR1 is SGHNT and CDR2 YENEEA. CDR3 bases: TGTGCCAGCAGCTTGGAAGTACTAGCGGGCACAGATACGCAGTATTTT. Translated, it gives CASSLEVLAGTDTQYF.

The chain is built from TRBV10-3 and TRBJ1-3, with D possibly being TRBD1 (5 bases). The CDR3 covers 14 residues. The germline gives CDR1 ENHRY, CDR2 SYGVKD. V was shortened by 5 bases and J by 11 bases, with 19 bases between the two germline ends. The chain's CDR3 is CAISRTTSPTAIYF. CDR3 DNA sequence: TGTGCCATCAGTAGGACAACTTCTCCAACGGCCATATATTTT.

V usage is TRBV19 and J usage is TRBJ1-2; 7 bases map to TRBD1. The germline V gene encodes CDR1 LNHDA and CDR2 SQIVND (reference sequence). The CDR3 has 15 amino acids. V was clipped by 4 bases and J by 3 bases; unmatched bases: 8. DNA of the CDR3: TGTGCCAGTAGTACCCAGCGGCAGGGGGACTATGGCTACACCTTC. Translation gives CASSTQRQGDYGYTF.

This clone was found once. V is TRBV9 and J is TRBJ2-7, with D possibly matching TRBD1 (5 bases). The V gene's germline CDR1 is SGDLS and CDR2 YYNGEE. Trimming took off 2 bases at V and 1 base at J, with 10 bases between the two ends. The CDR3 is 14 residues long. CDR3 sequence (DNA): TGTGCCAGCAGCGTGTCACCAGGGTCCTACGAGCAGTACTTC. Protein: CASSVSPGSYEQYF.

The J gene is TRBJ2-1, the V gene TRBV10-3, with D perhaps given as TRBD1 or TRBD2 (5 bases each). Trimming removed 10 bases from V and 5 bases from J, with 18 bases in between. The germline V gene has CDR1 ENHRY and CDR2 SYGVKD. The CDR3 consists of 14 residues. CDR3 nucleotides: TGTGCCACAAAGGGGAGCGAACCCGACAATGAGCAGTTCTTC. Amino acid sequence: CATKGSEPDNEQFF.

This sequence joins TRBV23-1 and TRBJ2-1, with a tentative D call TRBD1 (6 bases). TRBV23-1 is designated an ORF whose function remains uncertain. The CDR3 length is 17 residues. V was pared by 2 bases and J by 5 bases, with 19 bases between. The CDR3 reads CASSQKRGLGDNNEQFF. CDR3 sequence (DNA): TGCGCCAGCAGTCAAAAAAGGGGGTTGGGGGATAACAATGAGCAGTTCTTC.

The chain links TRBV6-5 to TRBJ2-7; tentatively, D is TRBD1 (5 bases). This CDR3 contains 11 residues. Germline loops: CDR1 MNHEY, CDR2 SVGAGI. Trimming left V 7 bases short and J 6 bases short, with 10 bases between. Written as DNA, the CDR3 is TGTGCCAGCACCCCTGGGGCCGAGCAGTACTTC. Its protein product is CASTPGAEQYF.

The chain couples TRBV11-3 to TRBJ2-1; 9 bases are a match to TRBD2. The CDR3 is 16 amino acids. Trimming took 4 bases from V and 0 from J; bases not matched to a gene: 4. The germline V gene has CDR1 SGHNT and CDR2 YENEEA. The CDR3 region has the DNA TGTGCCAGCAGCTCTACTAGCGGGCGCTCCTACAATGAGCAGTTCTTC. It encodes CASSSTSGRSYNEQFF.

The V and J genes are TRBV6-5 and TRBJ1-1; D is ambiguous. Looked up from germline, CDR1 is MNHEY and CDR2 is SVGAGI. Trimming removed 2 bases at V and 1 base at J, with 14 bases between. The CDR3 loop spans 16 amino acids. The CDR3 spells CASSYITVPKNTEAFF. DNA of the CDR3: TGTGCCAGCAGTTACATCACAGTCCCTAAGAACACTGAAGCTTTCTTT.

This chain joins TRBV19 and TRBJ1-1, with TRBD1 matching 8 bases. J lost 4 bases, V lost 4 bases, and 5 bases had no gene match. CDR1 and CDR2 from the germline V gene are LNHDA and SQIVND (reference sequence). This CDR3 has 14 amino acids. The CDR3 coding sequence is TGTGCCAGTAGTAGACAGGGGAGGGGCACTGAAGCTTTCTTT. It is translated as CASSRQGRGTEAFF.

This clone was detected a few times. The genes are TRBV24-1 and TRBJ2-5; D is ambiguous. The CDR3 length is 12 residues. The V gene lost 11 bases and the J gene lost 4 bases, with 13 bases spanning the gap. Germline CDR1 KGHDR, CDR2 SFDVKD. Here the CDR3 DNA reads TGTGCCATCTCAGCGCCAGGAGAGACCCAGTACTTC. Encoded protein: CAISAPGETQYF.

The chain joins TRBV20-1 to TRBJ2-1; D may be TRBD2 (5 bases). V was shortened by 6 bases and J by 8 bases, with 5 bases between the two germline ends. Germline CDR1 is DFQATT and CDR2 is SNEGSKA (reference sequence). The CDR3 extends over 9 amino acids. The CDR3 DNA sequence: TGCAGTGCGGAGGATGAGCAGTTCTTC. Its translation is CSAEDEQFF.

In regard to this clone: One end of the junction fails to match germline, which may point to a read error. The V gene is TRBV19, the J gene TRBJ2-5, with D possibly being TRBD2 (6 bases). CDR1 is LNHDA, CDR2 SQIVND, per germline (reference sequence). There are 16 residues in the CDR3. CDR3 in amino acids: CASSIGGGPAQKTQYF. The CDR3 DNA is TGTGCCAGTAGTATAGGGGGAGGTCCGGCCCAAAAGACCCAGTACTTC.

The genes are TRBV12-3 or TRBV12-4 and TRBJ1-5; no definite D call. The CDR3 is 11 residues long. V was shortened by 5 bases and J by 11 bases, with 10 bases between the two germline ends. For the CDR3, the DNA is TGTGCCAGCAGTCTTCTCCAGGCCCAGCATTTT. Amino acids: CASSLLQAQHF.

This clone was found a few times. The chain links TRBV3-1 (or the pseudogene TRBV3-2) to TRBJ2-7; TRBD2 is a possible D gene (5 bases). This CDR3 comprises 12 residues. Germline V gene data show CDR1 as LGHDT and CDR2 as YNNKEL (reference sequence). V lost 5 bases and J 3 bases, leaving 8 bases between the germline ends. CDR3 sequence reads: CASSFGDYEQYF. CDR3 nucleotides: TGTGCCAGCAGCTTCGGGGACTACGAGCAGTACTTC.

The CDR3 sequence is CASSRPGGYEQYF. CDR3 nucleotides: TGTGCCAGCAGCCGGCCTGGCGGCTACGAGCAGTACTTC. The rearrangement links TRBV11-2 to TRBJ2-7, with D unresolved. Trimming removed 5 bases from V and 3 bases from J, with 11 bases in between. There are 13 residues in the CDR3. Germline V gene lookup returns CDR1 SGHAT and CDR2 FQNNGV.

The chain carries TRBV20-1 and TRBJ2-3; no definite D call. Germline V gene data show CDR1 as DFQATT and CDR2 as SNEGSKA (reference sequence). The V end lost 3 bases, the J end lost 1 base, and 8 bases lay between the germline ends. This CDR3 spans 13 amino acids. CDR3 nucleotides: TGCAGTGCTAGTGAAGGAGGCACAGATACGCAGTATTTT. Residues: CSASEGGTDTQYF.

CDR3 in DNA: TGTGCCAGCAGCTTTGACGACAGGTTGGGTCGGCATTTT. Protein: CASSFDDRLGRHF. The chain recombines TRBV7-2 with TRBJ1-5, with a possible D match to TRBD1 (6 bases). V was shortened by 3 bases and J by 15 bases, with 18 bases between the two germline ends. The CDR3 runs to 13 residues. From germline, CDR1 is SGHTA and CDR2 FQGNSA.